This T cell receptor (beta chain) derives from a study of blood T cell repertoires in COVID-19. The CDR3 sequence is 17 residues long. CDR1 and CDR2 from the germline V gene are ENHRY and SYGVKD. Losses at the gene ends were 3 bases for V and 2 bases for J; bases not matched to a gene: 9. Profiled with immunoSEQ multiplex PCR; TCRdb holds only in-frame clones, not every one. The sample lists about 300,000 clones, 80% to 90% occurring once. Sequencing was performed on peripheral blood. This TCR was sampled from a man aged 35 to 55 with acute or convalescent COVID-19. This chain joins TRBV10-3 and TRBJ2-2; 7 nucleotides align to TRBD2. CDR3 region: CAISDFWGRDNTGELFF. The CDR3 nucleotides read TGTGCCATCAGTGACTTCTGGGGGAGGGACAACACCGGGGAGCTGTTTTTT.